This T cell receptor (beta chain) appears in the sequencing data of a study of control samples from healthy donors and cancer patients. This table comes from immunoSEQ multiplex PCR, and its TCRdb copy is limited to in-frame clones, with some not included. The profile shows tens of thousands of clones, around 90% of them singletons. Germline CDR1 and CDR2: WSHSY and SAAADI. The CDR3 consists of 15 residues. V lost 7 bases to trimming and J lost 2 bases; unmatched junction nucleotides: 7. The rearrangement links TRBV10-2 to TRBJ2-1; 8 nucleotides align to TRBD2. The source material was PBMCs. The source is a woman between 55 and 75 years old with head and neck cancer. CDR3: CASTKPGGPYNEQFF. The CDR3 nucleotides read TGCGCCAGCACAAAGCCGGGAGGGCCCTACAATGAGCAGTTCTTC.